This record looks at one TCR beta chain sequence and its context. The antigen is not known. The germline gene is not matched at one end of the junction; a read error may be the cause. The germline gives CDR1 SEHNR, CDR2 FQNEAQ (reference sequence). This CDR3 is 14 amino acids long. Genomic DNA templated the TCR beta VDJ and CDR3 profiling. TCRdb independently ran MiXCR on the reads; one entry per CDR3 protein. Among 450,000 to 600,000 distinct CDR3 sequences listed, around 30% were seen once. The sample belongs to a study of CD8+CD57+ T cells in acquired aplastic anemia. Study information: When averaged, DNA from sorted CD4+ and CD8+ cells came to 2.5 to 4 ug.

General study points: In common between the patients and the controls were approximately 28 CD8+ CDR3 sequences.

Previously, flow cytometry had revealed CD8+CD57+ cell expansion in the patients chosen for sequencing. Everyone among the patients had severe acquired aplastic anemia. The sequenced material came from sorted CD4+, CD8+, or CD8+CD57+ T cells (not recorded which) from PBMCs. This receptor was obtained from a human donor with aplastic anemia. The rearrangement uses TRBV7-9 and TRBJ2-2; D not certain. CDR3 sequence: CVSSLDGYTGELFF. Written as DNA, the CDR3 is TGTGTCAGCAGCTTAGATGGATACACCGGGGAGCTGTTTTTT.